Listed below are T cell receptor beta chains from one sample, sequenced in a study of blood T cell repertoires in COVID-19. Profiling relied on immunoSEQ multiplex PCR, and the TCRdb table lists in-frame clones only, not all of them. The table lists 300,000 to 400,000 clones, about 92% of them singletons. The sequencing input was PBMCs or T cells enriched from blood (not recorded which). Every receptor here comes from a man aged 60 to 69 who had recovered from COVID-19. CDR3s include the opening cysteine and the closing phenylalanine or tryptophan. D genes are given only for firm matches. The listing skips clone size in some rows; elsewhere it reads once, few, many or a size class.

NA,TRBJ2-7,NA,TRBV11-3,TGTGCCAGCAGCTCGTCCCCCAGTACCTACGAGCAGTACTTC,CASSSSPSTYEQYF
TRBD1,TRBJ1-2,NA,TRBV5-1,TGCGCCAGCACCAGGGCGACAGGGGACTCGTCAACATATGGCTACACCTTC,CASTRATGDSSTYGYTF
TRBD2,TRBJ2-3,NA,TRBV4-1,TGCGCCAGCAGCCACCCTGGAGGCCCCCGGGGAGCTAGCGGGATTCCGACAGATACGCAGTATTTT,CASSHPGGPRGASGIPTDTQYF
NA,TRBJ2-7,NA,TRBV4-3,TGCGCCAGCAGCCCTAGGTCCGGCTTTTCCTACGAGCAGTACTTC,CASSPRSGFSYEQYF
TRBD1,TRBJ1-6,NA,TRBV7-2,TGTGCCAGCAGCGCGGGGACAGGGCATAATTCACCCCTCCACTTT,CASSAGTGHNSPLHF
TRBD1,TRBJ2-1,NA,TRBV19,TGTGCCAGTAGTCCCCTGGGACAGGCCAACAATGAGCAGTTCTTC,CASSPLGQANNEQFF
TRBD1,TRBJ1-1,NA,TRBV6-5,TGTGCCAGCAGTCAAAGACAGGGGAAGAACACTGAAGCTTTCTTT,CASSQRQGKNTEAFF
TRBD2,TRBJ2-7,NA,TRBV28,TGTGCCAGCAGATTAACGGGGGGGCTGTACGAGCAGTACTTC,CASRLTGGLYEQYF
NA,TRBJ1-5,NA,TRBV6-6,TGTGCCAGCAGTTACGGTGGCGGAACAAGGGGTCAGCCCCAGCATTTT,CASSYGGGTRGQPQHF
NA,TRBJ1-3,NA,TRBV5-1,TGCGCCAGCAGCTTGGAGACAGCTGGAAACACCATATATTTT,CASSLETAGNTIYF
NA,TRBJ1-5,NA,TRBV9,TGTGCCAGCAGCGTAGCCGGAGGGGGCAATCAGCCCCAGCATTTT,CASSVAGGGNQPQHF
NA,TRBJ1-5,NA,TRBV18,TGTGCCAGCTCACCAAACAGGGACCCGCCCCGCCATTTT,CASSPNRDPPRHF
TRBD2,TRBJ2-7,NA,TRBV19,TGTGCCAGTAGTATTCGGCGGGGGGGCCGCGAGCAGTACTTC,CASSIRRGGREQYF
TRBD1,TRBJ1-2,NA,TRBV24-1,TGTGCCACCAGTGAGGGGACAGGGGCCTATGGCTACACCTTC,CATSEGTGAYGYTF
TRBD1,TRBJ1-1,NA,TRBV18,TGTGCCAGCTCACAGACAGGGGCCTCTGAAGCTTTCTTT,CASSQTGASEAFF
NA,TRBJ1-1,NA,TRBV11-2,TGTGCCAGCAGCTTAGGTGCGACTGAAGCTTTCTTT,CASSLGATEAFF
TRBD1,TRBJ1-5,once,TRBV2,TGTGCCAGCAAAGGGGGCAAGGGTAGGAATCAGCCCCAGCATTTT,CASKGGKGRNQPQHF
TRBD1,TRBJ1-4,NA,TRBV3-1/TRBV3-2,TGTGCCAGCAGCCAAAAGGGAAGGGGGCGCGGGAAAGAAAAACTGTTTTTT,CASSQKGRGRGKEKLFF
TRBD1,TRBJ1-2,once,TRBV30,TGTGCCTGGAGGGCCGAGGACAGGGGATATGGCTACACCTTC,CAWRAEDRGYGYTF
NA,TRBJ2-7,NA,TRBV30,TGTGCCTGGAGTGTTTCGAGCGGAACCTACGAGCAGTACTTC,CAWSVSSGTYEQYF
TRBD1,TRBJ2-7,once,TRBV11-3,TGTGCCAGCAGCCCCACGACAGGGTTGAGTTACGAGCAGTACTTC,CASSPTTGLSYEQYF
TRBD1,TRBJ1-3,NA,TRBV4-3,TGCGCCAGCAGCCAAGATTTCAGGGGGTCGGGAAACACCATATATTTT,CASSQDFRGSGNTIYF
NA,TRBJ2-5,NA,TRBV5-1,TGCGCCAGCAGAACACCGGGGGTGCCGGCGGAGACCCAGTACTTC,CASRTPGVPAETQYF
NA,TRBJ1-3,NA,TRBV7-8,TGTGCCAGCAGAGCAGCCGCAGGGCCTGGAAACACCATATATTTT,CASRAAAGPGNTIYF
NA,TRBJ1-2,NA,TRBV20-1,TGCAGTGCTAGATCTCGGGATGGCTACACCTTC,CSARSRDGYTF
NA,TRBJ2-7,NA,TRBV18,TGTGCCAGCCGTCGGGACTCCTCCTACGAGCAGTACTTC,CASRRDSSYEQYF
NA,TRBJ2-3,few,TRBV5-1,TGCGCCAGCAGCTTGGACGGGTTCTCCACAGATACGCAGTATTTT,CASSLDGFSTDTQYF
NA,TRBJ2-1,NA,TRBV4-2,TGTGCCAGCAGCCAAGAGTTTGGAGGGGGGGCCTACAATGAGCAGTTCTTC,CASSQEFGGGAYNEQFF
TRBD2,TRBJ2-1,NA,TRBV30,TGTGCCCGCAGACTAGCGGGAGGAGGGAATGAGCAGTTCTTC,CARRLAGGGNEQFF
TRBD2,TRBJ2-1,once,TRBV11-2,TGTGCCAGCAGTTATAGCGGGAGCTCCTACAATGAGCAGTTCTTC,CASSYSGSSYNEQFF
NA,TRBJ2-7,NA,TRBV6-1,TGTGCCAGCAGTGAATATCACAGGGCCGATTTGGAGCAGTACTTC,CASSEYHRADLEQYF
NA,TRBJ2-5,NA,TRBV5-1,TGCGCCAGCAGCTTGGACTACAGGGAAGAGACCCAGTACTTC,CASSLDYREETQYF
TRBD1,TRBJ2-5,NA,TRBV2,TGTGCCAGCAGCCAGGACAGGGGCGAAATTGGGACCCAGTACTTC,CASSQDRGEIGTQYF
NA,TRBJ1-6,NA,TRBV27,TGTGCCAGCAGTCCAAGGGCATACAGGGCCGGGAATTCACCCCTCCACTTT,CASSPRAYRAGNSPLHF
NA,TRBJ1-5,once,TRBV12-3/TRBV12-4,TGTGCCAGCAGAGGGGGCAATCAGCCCCAGCATTTT,CASRGGNQPQHF
NA,TRBJ2-7,NA,TRBV27,TGTGCCAGCAGAGGGACTTTTTACGAGCAGTACTTC,CASRGTFYEQYF
NA,TRBJ2-1,once,TRBV5-5,TGTGCCAGCAGAAACAGGGCAGGGAATGAGCAGTTCTTC,CASRNRAGNEQFF
TRBD2,TRBJ2-7,NA,TRBV6-5,TGTGCCAGCAGCGTAGCGGGAACTACCTACGAGCAGTACTTC,CASSVAGTTYEQYF
NA,TRBJ2-1,NA,TRBV30,TGTGCCTGGACCCTTCGGGGGGCGGTCTACAATGAGCAGTTCTTC,CAWTLRGAVYNEQFF
TRBD1,TRBJ1-2,few,TRBV5-1,TGCGCCAGCACCGAGACAGGGTCCTATGGCTACACCTTC,CASTETGSYGYTF
NA,TRBJ1-5,few,TRBV11-2,TGTGCCAGCAGCCCCAGAATTAGCAATCAGCCCCAGCATTTT,CASSPRISNQPQHF
NA,TRBJ2-5,NA,TRBV3-1/TRBV3-2,TGTGCCAGCAGATCCACCGGTGAGACCCAGTACTTC,CASRSTGETQYF
NA,TRBJ2-2,NA,TRBV5-4,TGTGCCAGCAGCTTGAGTCAGCGGAACCTGAACACCGGGGAGCTGTTTTTT,CASSLSQRNLNTGELFF
TRBD1,TRBJ1-4,NA,TRBV13,TGTGCCAGCAGCTCCCGGGACAGGGGGCGCGATGAAAAATTGTTTTTT,CASSSRDRGRDEKLFF
TRBD2,TRBJ2-1,NA,TRBV6-2/TRBV6-3,TGTGCCAGCAGTTATACCCCCAACCCTAGCGGGGGGGCCGGTAATGAGCAGTTCTTC,CASSYTPNPSGGAGNEQFF
TRBD1,TRBJ1-2,NA,TRBV9,TGTGCCAGCAGCACCAACCCAGGGACAGGGGCGGGTGGCTACACCTTC,CASSTNPGTGAGGYTF
TRBD1,TRBJ1-6,NA,TRBV27,TGTGCCAGCAGTTTGGACAGGGGAAATTCACCCCTCCACTTT,CASSLDRGNSPLHF
NA,TRBJ1-6,NA,TRBV27,TGTGCCAGCAGTTTATCACAGAATTCACCCCTCCACTTT,CASSLSQNSPLHF
NA,TRBJ1-2,NA,TRBV5-4,TGTGCCAGCAGCTTGATTGAGATTGGTGGCTACACCTTC,CASSLIEIGGYTF
NA,TRBJ2-3,NA,TRBV2,TGTGCCACCTCTCGGGTGCGGAGAACAGATACGCAGTATTTT,CATSRVRRTDTQYF
NA,TRBJ1-2,NA,TRBV29-1,TGCAGCGTTGGGGCAGGTTACTATGGCTACACCTTC,CSVGAGYYGYTF
TRBD1,TRBJ2-2,NA,TRBV12-5,TGTGCTAGTGGTTACACGGGACAGGGGATCGGGGAGCTGTTTTTT,CASGYTGQGIGELFF
NA,TRBJ1-4,NA,TRBV7-2,TGTGCCAGCAGCTTACGGGTTTCAACTAATGAAAAACTGTTTTTT,CASSLRVSTNEKLFF
TRBD1,TRBJ1-3,NA,TRBV12-5,TGTGCTAGTGGCCAACGGGACAGGGGAATATCTGGAAACACCATATATTTT,CASGQRDRGISGNTIYF
TRBD1,TRBJ1-2,NA,TRBV24-1,TGTGCCACCAGTGATTTGGGGACAGGGGCGGGGGGCTACACCTTC,CATSDLGTGAGGYTF
NA,TRBJ2-1,NA,TRBV29-1,TGCAGCGTTGGAGCGGAGACTATAGGGTACAATGAGCAGTTCTTC,CSVGAETIGYNEQFF
NA,TRBJ1-6,NA,TRBV14,TGTGCCAGCAGCCAAGACAGGGGATTTCTGAATTCACCCCTCCACTTT,CASSQDRGFLNSPLHF
TRBD1,TRBJ1-2,NA,TRBV7-9,TGTGCCAGCAGTCCAACAGGGGATGGCTACACCTTC,CASSPTGDGYTF
TRBD1,TRBJ1-1,NA,TRBV7-3,TGTGCCAGCAGCCTGACAGGGCTGATGAACACTGAAGCTTTCTTT,CASSLTGLMNTEAFF